This record covers a single T cell receptor (beta chain). The sample belongs to a study of T cells in localized non-small cell lung cancer. TCRdb's copy holds only in-frame clones and misses some; the assay was immunoSEQ multiplex PCR. This table holds 23,000 or so clones, roughly nine tenths found once. Germline V CDR1 and CDR2: PRHDT, FYEKMQ (reference sequence). The CDR3 spans 13 residues. Trimming shortened V by 9 bases and J by 3 bases, and 11 bases separated the two germline ends. The sample in question was peripheral blood, obtained before any cancer treatment. This sequence was found in a woman aged 35 to 75 with stage I lung adenocarcinoma. The chain recombines TRBV13 with TRBJ1-4; D call uncertain. This CDR3 reads CASREGANEKLFF. CDR3 nucleotides: TGTGCCAGTCGGGAGGGTGCTAATGAAAAACTGTTTTTT.